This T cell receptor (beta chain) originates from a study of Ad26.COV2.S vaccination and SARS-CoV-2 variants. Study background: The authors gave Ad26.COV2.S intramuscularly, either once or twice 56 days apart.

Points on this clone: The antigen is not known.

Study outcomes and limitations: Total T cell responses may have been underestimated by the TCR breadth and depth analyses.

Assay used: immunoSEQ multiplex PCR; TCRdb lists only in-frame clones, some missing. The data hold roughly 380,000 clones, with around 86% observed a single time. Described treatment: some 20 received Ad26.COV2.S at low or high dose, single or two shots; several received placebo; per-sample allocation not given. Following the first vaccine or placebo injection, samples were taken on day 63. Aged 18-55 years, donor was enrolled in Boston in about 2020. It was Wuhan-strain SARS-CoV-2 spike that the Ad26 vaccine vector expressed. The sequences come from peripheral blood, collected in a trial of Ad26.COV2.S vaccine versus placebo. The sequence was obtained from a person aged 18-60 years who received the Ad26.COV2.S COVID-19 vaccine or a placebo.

This CDR3 is CASSQPGLAMYEQYF. The CDR3 coding sequence is TGTGCCAGCAGCCAACCGGGACTAGCGATGTACGAGCAGTACTTC. The chain is built from TRBV14 and TRBJ2-7; 10 bases align to TRBD2. The CDR3 length is 15 residues. Germline V gene sequence: CDR1 SGHDN, CDR2 FVKESK. V was pared by 2 bases and J by 4 bases, with 5 bases of the junction left unmatched.